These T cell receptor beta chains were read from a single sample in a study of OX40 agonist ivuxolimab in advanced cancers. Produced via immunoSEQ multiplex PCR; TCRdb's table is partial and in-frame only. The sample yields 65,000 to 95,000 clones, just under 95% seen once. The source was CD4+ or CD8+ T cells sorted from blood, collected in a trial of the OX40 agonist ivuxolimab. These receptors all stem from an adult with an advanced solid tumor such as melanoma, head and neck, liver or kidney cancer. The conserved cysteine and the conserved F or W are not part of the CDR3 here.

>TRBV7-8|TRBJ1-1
ASTIPSNTEAF
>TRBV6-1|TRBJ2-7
ASSGGGTYEQY
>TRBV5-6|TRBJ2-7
ASSFGPYEQY
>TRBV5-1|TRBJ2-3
ASSLATRGDTDTQY
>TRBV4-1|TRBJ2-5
ASSQRQGARETQY
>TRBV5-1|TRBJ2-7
ASSADRGYYEQY
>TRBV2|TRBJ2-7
ASSEDHGQGREAY
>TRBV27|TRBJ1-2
ASSFRGGYGYT
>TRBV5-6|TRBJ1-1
ASSLGQGQNTEAF
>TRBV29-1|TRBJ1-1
SAGAPAGFEAF
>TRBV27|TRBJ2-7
ASSVAGQPPYEQY
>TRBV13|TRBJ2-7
ASSHGLAGGGEQY
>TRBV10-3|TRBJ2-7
AISAADGGTYEQY
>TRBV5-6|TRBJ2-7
ASSLTDRSYEQY
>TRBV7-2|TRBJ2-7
ASSSPPH
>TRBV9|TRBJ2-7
ASSLGTSGSYEQY
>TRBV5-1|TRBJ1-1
ASSSGRPIVMNTEAF
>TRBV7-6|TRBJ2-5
ASSPPGSGLAGETQY
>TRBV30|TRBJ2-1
AWFGELTYNEQF
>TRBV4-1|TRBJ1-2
ASSQGTGGHYGYT
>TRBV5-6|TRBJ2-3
ASSWTDPRTDTQY
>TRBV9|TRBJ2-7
ASSVAGTSSYEQY
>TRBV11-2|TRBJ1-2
ASSTGRLYGYT
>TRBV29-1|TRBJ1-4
SGRHGGEKLF
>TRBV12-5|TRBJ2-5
ASGLEFGAEETQY
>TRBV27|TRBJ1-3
ASSRTGSTGNTIY
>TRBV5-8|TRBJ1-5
ASSLGRGRTGYENQPQH
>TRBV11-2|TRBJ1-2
ASSLAQGQGGYT
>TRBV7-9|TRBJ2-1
ASSSMGQGLHEQF
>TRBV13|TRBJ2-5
ASSSRGVAVVETQY
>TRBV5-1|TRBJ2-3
ASSGIPGLLDTQY
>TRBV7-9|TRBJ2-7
ASSSENPGQAGDEQY
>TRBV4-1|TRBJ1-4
ASSQEGAGRNEKLF
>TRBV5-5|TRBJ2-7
ASSLGRDYEQY
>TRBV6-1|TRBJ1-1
ASSVSPRPEAF
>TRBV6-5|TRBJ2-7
ASSYSGGETFYEQY
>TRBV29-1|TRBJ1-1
SVEGGDQKNTEAF
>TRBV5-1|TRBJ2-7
ASSLDFGTVYEQY
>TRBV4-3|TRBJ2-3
ASSQDRAGAFTDTQY
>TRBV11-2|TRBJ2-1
ASSFGGVNIYNEQF
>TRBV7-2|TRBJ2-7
ASSLTAGGFRDEQY
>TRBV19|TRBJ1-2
ASRMGQSSYGYT
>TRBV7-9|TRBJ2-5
ASSLGVQRGHARETQY
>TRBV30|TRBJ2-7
AWSPGNRKEQY